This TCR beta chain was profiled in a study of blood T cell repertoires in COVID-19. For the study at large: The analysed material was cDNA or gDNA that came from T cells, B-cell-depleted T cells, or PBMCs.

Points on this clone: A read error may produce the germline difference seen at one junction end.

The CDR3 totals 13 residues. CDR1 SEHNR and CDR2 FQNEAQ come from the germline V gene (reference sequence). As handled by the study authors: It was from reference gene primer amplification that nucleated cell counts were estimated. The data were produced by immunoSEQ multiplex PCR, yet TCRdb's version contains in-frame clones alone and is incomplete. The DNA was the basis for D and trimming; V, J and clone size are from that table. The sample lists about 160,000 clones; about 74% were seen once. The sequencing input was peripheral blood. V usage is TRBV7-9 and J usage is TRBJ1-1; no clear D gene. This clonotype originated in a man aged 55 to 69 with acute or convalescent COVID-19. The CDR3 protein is CASSANSYGFLFF. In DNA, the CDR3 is TGTGCCAGCAGCGCTAACAGCTATGGGTTTCTTTTTTTT. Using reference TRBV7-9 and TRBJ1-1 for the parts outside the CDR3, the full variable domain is DTGVSQNPRHKITKRGQNVTFRCDPISEHNRLYWYRQTLGQGPEFLTYFQNEAQLEKSRLLSDRFSAERPKGSFSTLEIQRTEQGDSAMYLCASSANSYGFLFFGQGTRLTVV.